Listed here are 28 T cell receptor beta chains from one sample, sequenced in a study of long-term antiretroviral therapy in people with HIV. Investigators performed immunoSEQ version v3.0 at survey level. Sequenced by immunoSEQ multiplex PCR; TCRdb stores in-frame clones only, minus some. The sample carries fewer than 15,000 clones, around 80% recorded once. Sequenced material: unsorted PBMCs, taken 3.4 years after starting antiretroviral therapy. Receptors were obtained from a man aged 40-50 years with HIV.

The chain links TRBV5-4 to TRBJ2-2, with 7 bases that match TRBD1. Losses at the gene ends were 0 bases for V and 3 bases for J; bases not matched to a gene: 5. Germline V gene data show CDR1 as SGHNT and CDR2 as YYREEE (reference sequence). This CDR3 has 16 amino acids. CDR3 residues: CASSLAGTVYTGELFF. The CDR3 nucleotides read TGTGCCAGCAGCTTGGCCGGGACAGTTTACACCGGGGAGCTGTTTTTT.

This chain joins TRBV5-1 and TRBJ2-2; a possible D gene is TRBD1 (5 bases). Looked up from germline, CDR1 is SGHRS and CDR2 is YFSETQ. The length of the CDR3 is 14 residues. V was shortened by 2 bases and J by 5 bases, with 10 bases between the two germline ends. The CDR3 DNA reads as TGCGCCAGCAGCTTCACCAGGGCGACCGGGGAGCTGTTTTTT. As protein: CASSFTRATGELFF.

This chain joins TRBV5-6 and TRBJ1-1; tentative D call: TRBD1 (6 bases). Trimming took 2 bases from V and 4 from J, leaving 12 bases between them. CDR1 is SGHDT, CDR2 YYEEEE, per germline. This CDR3 has 14 amino acids. DNA of the CDR3: TGTGCCAGCAGCTTAAGGGGGTTGGGCACTGAAGCTTTCTTT. Amino acids: CASSLRGLGTEAFF.

CDR3 DNA sequence: TGTGCCAGCAGCTTGTTAAACAGGGGACCCTCTGGAAACACCATATATTTT. It specifies CASSLLNRGPSGNTIYF. V is TRBV5-6 and J is TRBJ1-3; 7 nucleotides match TRBD1. Trimming cost V 1 base and J 0 bases; bases outside gene matches: 7. From germline, CDR1 is SGHDT and CDR2 YYEEEE. This CDR3 spans 17 amino acids.

J is TRBJ2-2 and V is TRBV7-3, with D tentatively TRBD1 or TRBD2 (5 bases each). The germline gives CDR1 SGHTA, CDR2 FQGTGA. With 4 bases removed from V and 7 bases from J, the gap between germline ends came to 16 bases. This CDR3 region has 15 residues. The CDR3 reads CASSSRLGTGGELFF. CDR3 nucleotide sequence: TGTGCCAGCAGCTCCCGGCTCGGGACGGGCGGGGAGCTGTTTTTT.

This chain links TRBV4-2 with TRBJ2-5; possible D gene TRBD1, 5 bases. The CDR3 has 15 residues. Germline assignment: CDR1 LGHNA and CDR2 YNFKEQ. The V gene lost 0 bases and the J gene lost 4 bases, with 12 bases spanning the gap. The CDR3 region is CASSQEQGRLETQYF. Here the CDR3 DNA reads TGTGCCAGCAGCCAAGAGCAGGGTCGGTTAGAGACCCAGTACTTC.

The chain recombines TRBV28 with TRBJ1-5; D unresolved. Germline CDR1 and CDR2: MDHEN and SYDVKM. V was cut by 2 bases and J by 5 bases, with 13 bases left in between. The CDR3 extends over 15 amino acids. The CDR3 region is CASSLAGQSYQPQHF. CDR3 DNA sequence: TGTGCCAGCAGTTTAGCTGGGCAGTCTTATCAGCCCCAGCATTTT.

The rearrangement uses TRBV7-6 and TRBJ1-2; the D gene is possibly TRBD1 (5 bases). CDR3 size: 13 residues. CDR1 is SGHVS, CDR2 FNYEAQ, per germline. V was shortened by 5 bases and J by 7 bases, with 14 bases between the two germline ends. CDR3 bases: TGTGCCAGCAGCCCCGCAGAGGGGTTTGGCTACACCTTC. Translation gives CASSPAEGFGYTF.

As to this clone: The same CDR3 also results from other DNA sequences found in this sample. The V gene is TRBV12-5, the J gene TRBJ2-2; 13 nucleotides line up with TRBD2. V shed 1 base and J 1 base; nucleotides not matched to a gene: 0. CDR3 length: 17 residues. From germline, CDR1 is LGHNT and CDR2 FRNRAP. CDR3 sequence (DNA): TGTGCTAGTGGTTTGGGGACTAGCGGGAGGAACACCGGGGAGCTGTTTTTT. Amino acid sequence: CASGLGTSGRNTGELFF.

V usage is TRBV5-1 and J usage is TRBJ2-1, with TRBD2 matching over 9 bases. V trimming: 4 bases; J trimming: 4 bases; junction bases outside the gene matches: 12. Germline CDR1 SGHRS, CDR2 YFSETQ. The CDR3 totals 17 residues. DNA of the CDR3: TGCGCCAGCAGCCCGCCTTGGTTGGCGGGGGGGTACAATGAGCAGTTCTTC. Its protein product is CASSPPWLAGGYNEQFF.

This clone has a handful of counts. The rearrangement links TRBV6-1 to TRBJ2-1; no clear D. The ends were cut back, 6 bases at V and 6 bases at J, with 12 bases in the middle. The CDR3 runs to 13 residues. Germline V gene data show CDR1 as MNHNS and CDR2 as SASEGT. The CDR3: CASRVREGNEQFF. The CDR3 bases are TGTGCCAGCAGGGTGAGAGAAGGCAATGAGCAGTTCTTC.

The genes are TRBV9 and TRBJ1-5; possible D gene TRBD1, 6 bases. Germline loops: CDR1 SGDLS, CDR2 YYNGEE. The CDR3 runs to 14 residues. V lost 4 bases and J 3 bases, leaving 11 bases between the germline ends. The CDR3 nucleotides read TGTGCCAGCAGCCCCGGACAGTTCAATCAGCCCCAGCATTTT. Its protein product is CASSPGQFNQPQHF.

In this sample, this clone is large. V is TRBV19 and J is TRBJ2-1; the D is unclear. Trimming took off 0 bases at V and 5 bases at J, with 5 bases between the two ends. The CDR3 runs to 13 residues. CDR1 and CDR2 (germline): LNHDA, SQIVND (reference sequence). The CDR3 DNA reads TGTGCCAGTAGTATAGACGAGGACAATGAGCAGTTCTTC. Its translation is CASSIDEDNEQFF.

V is TRBV6-6 and J is TRBJ2-7; 14 nucleotides line up with TRBD2. The CDR3 spans 16 residues. The germline CDR1 and CDR2 sequences are MNHNY and SVGAGI (reference sequence). V shed 6 bases and J 9 bases; nucleotides not matched to a gene: 13. CDR3 region: CASRLETGTSGSLQYF. The CDR3 region has the DNA TGTGCCAGCAGATTAGAAACGGGGACTAGCGGGAGCTTGCAGTACTTC.

The chain joins TRBV2 to TRBJ2-7; TRBD2 agrees at 10 bases. Per germline, CDR1 SNHLY and CDR2 FYNNEI. J gave up 4 bases and V 7 bases, and 7 bases lay outside the gene matches. This CDR3 is built from 14 residues. The CDR3 nucleotides read TGTGCCAGCAAGGAGGTAGCGGGAGGTTACGAGCAGTACTTC. Translation gives CASKEVAGGYEQYF.

The V and J genes are TRBV28 and TRBJ1-4; perhaps TRBD1 as D (6 bases). There are 13 residues in the CDR3. Germline loops: CDR1 MDHEN, CDR2 SYDVKM. The V gene lost 8 bases and the J gene lost 6 bases, with 13 bases spanning the gap. DNA of the CDR3: TGTGCCAGCCGGGCCCCAGGGGATGAAAAACTGTTTTTT. Amino acids: CASRAPGDEKLFF.

This chain uses TRBV27 with TRBJ2-2; no clear D. This CDR3 is 17 amino acids long. The germline V gene has CDR1 MNHEY and CDR2 SMNVEV (reference sequence). Trimming took 0 bases from V and 2 from J, leaving 13 bases between them. The CDR3 DNA follows: TGTGCCAGCAGTTTATCTGGGCAGTCCTTTAACACCGGGGAGCTGTTTTTT. Translated: CASSLSGQSFNTGELFF.

This clone has just a few counts. This chain joins TRBV2 and TRBJ1-3; D is unclear. The CDR3 has 15 amino acids. V was pared by 3 bases and J by 0 bases, with 9 bases between. Germline V gene sequence: CDR1 SNHLY, CDR2 FYNNEI. The CDR3 bases are TGTGCCAGCAGTGAGAAGGGCAGCTCTGGAAACACCATATATTTT. Protein: CASSEKGSSGNTIYF. Drawing the rest from reference TRBV2 and TRBJ1-3, the complete variable domain is EPEVTQTPSHQVTQMGQEVILRCVPISNHLYFYWYRQILGQKVEFLVSFYNNEISEKSEIFDDQFSVERPDGSNFTLKIRSTKLEDSAMYFCASSEKGSSGNTIYFGEGSWLTVV.

The V gene is TRBV2, the J gene TRBJ2-1; tentatively, D is TRBD2 (7 bases). This CDR3 comprises 13 residues. CDR1 and CDR2 (germline): SNHLY, FYNNEI. Deletions cut 5 bases from V and 12 bases from J, with 17 bases between. DNA for the CDR3: TGTGCCAGCAGTTCGGACCAGGCGGGGGCGCAGTTCTTC. Translation: CASSSDQAGAQFF.

The chain links TRBV7-6 to TRBJ2-3; 8 nucleotides line up with TRBD2. Trimming at V came to 1 base and at J to 4 bases, leaving 4 bases not matched to a gene. Germline lookup yields CDR1 SGHVS and CDR2 FNYEAQ. CDR3 size: 15 residues. CDR3 in amino acids: CASSLVAGRADTQYF. The CDR3 bases are TGTGCCAGCAGCTTAGTAGCGGGAAGGGCAGATACGCAGTATTTT.

The sample holds one count of this clone. The CDR3 loop is CASSPSGLAGLSTDTQYF. CDR3 in DNA: TGTGCCAGCAGTCCGTCCGGACTAGCGGGACTCAGCACAGATACGCAGTATTTT. The rearrangement uses TRBV28 and TRBJ2-3; 12 bases line up with TRBD2. CDR1 is MDHEN, CDR2 SYDVKM, per germline. Unmatched junction bases numbered 9, after V lost 5 bases and J lost 0 bases. The CDR3 totals 18 residues.

The chain carries TRBV7-3 and TRBJ2-1; 9 bases are a match to TRBD2. CDR3 length: 15 residues. Germline lookup yields CDR1 SGHTA and CDR2 FQGTGA. V lost 2 bases to trimming and J lost 8 bases; unmatched junction nucleotides: 7. The CDR3 protein is CASSLRSSGSDEQFF. CDR3 nucleotide sequence: TGTGCCAGCAGCTTACGGAGTAGCGGGAGCGATGAGCAGTTCTTC.

This clone showed up just once. The chain couples TRBV7-9 to TRBJ1-1, with D tentatively TRBD1 (5 bases). The CDR3 is 14 amino acids. CDR1 and CDR2 (germline): SEHNR, FQNEAQ (reference sequence). V lost 2 bases and J lost 3, with 10 bases in between. In nucleotides, the CDR3 is TGTGCCAGCAGCTTATCGGTGGGGGACACTGAAGCTTTCTTT. As protein: CASSLSVGDTEAFF.

This chain links TRBV5-6 with TRBJ2-7; 7 bases agree with TRBD2. CDR3 length equals 14 residues. Germline CDR1 is SGHDT and CDR2 is YYEEEE. Germline trimming cut 3 bases from V and 3 bases from J; bases unmatched to any gene: 6. The CDR3 sequence is CASSWITSDYEQYF. CDR3 in DNA: TGTGCCAGCAGCTGGATCACTAGCGACTACGAGCAGTACTTC. The whole variable domain, remainder taken from reference TRBV5-6 and TRBJ2-7, is DAGVTQSPTHLIKTRGQQVTLRCSPKSGHDTVSWYQQALGQGPQFIFQYYEEEERQRGNFPDRFSGHQFPNYSSELNVNALLLGDSALYLCASSWITSDYEQYFGPGTRLTVT.

The chain links TRBV28 to TRBJ1-1; D possibly corresponds to TRBD1 (5 bases). The V end lost 8 bases, the J end lost 0 bases, and 10 bases lay between the germline ends. CDR1 is MDHEN, CDR2 SYDVKM, per germline. This CDR3 has 13 residues. CDR3 sequence (DNA): TGTGCCAGCGGTGGACACTTGAACACTGAAGCTTTCTTT. Protein: CASGGHLNTEAFF.

The V call is TRBV7-9, the J call TRBJ1-4; 8 nucleotides align to TRBD1. CDR1 SEHNR and CDR2 FQNEAQ come from the germline V gene (reference sequence). This CDR3 has 15 residues. V lost 4 bases to trimming and J lost 6 bases; unmatched junction nucleotides: 7. As DNA, the CDR3 is TGTGCCAGCAGCTCCCAGGGGGCCGAAGATGAAAAACTGTTTTTT. It specifies CASSSQGAEDEKLFF.

This rearrangement joins TRBV7-2 to TRBJ2-2; D may be TRBD2 (5 bases). The ends were cut back, 4 bases at V and 0 bases at J, with 9 bases in the middle. Per the germline V gene, CDR1 is SGHTA and CDR2 is FQGNSA. The CDR3 consists of 15 residues. CDR3 residues: CASSSTGANTGELFF. The CDR3 nucleotides read TGTGCCAGCAGCTCTACCGGGGCGAACACCGGGGAGCTGTTTTTT.

The genes are TRBV7-2 and TRBJ1-2, with 9 bases that match TRBD1. CDR1 SGHTA and CDR2 FQGNSA come from the germline V gene. The CDR3 has 13 amino acids. With V trimmed by 4 bases and J by 8 bases, 5 bases remained unmatched. In nucleotides, the CDR3 is TGTGCCAGCAGCTCAGATGGACAGGGGGGCTACACCTTC. It yields the protein CASSSDGQGGYTF.